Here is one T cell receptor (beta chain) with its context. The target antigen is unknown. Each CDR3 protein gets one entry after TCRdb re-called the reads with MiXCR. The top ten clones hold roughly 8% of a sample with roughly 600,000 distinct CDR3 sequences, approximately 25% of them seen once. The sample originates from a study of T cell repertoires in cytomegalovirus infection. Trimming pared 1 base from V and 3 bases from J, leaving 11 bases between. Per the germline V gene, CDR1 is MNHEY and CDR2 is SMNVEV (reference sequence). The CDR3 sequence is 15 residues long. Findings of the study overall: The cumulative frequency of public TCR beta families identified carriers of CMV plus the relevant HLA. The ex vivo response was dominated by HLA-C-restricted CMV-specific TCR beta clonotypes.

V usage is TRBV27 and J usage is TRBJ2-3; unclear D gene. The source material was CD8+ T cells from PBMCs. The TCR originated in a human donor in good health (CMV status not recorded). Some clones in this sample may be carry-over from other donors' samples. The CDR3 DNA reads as TGTGCCAGCAGTTTATACCTACGACAAACAGATACGCAGTATTTT. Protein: CASSLYLRQTDTQYF.